A selection of T cell receptor beta chains follows, all from one sample in a study of T-cell memory formation after mild COVID-19. MiXCR, applied by TCRdb to the 5' RACE reads, yields one record per CDR3 protein. The sample lists about 200,000 distinct CDR3 sequences, approximately 10% occurring once. Sample: PBMCs or a T cell subset sorted from them (not recorded which). The source of these receptors is a young man who had mild COVID-19 (a few samples of this study predate the infection). Cell type and time point are not known. Each CDR3 is given with its conserved first and last residue. Fields, in order: V gene, D gene, J gene, clone size, CDR3 protein, CDR3 DNA. A D gene is named only where the DNA matches it firmly. Clone size, where shown, is once, few, many, or a class for clones that have expanded.

>TRBV20-1|NA|TRBJ1-4|few
CSARGASSNEKLFF
TGCAGTGCTAGAGGCGCCAGTTCTAATGAAAAACTGTTTTTT
>TRBV7-8|NA|TRBJ1-5|many
CASGLGNGLIDQPQHF
TGTGCCAGCGGGTTGGGAAATGGGCTCATAGATCAGCCCCAGCATTTT
>TRBV6-6|NA|TRBJ2-1|NA
CASSYGDSEQFF
TGTGCCAGCAGTTACGGAGACAGTGAGCAGTTCTTC
>TRBV3-1|NA|TRBJ1-1|few
CASSQGQGLKNTEAFF
TGTGCCAGCAGCCAAGGGCAGGGCCTTAAGAACACTGAAGCTTTCTTT
>TRBV5-4|TRBD2|TRBJ2-4|few
CASSLLGGGNIQYF
TGTGCCAGCAGCTTGCTAGGCGGGGGTAACATTCAGTACTTC
>TRBV7-9|TRBD1|TRBJ1-4|few
CASSRTGGSEKLFF
TGTGCCAGCAGTCGAACAGGGGGCTCGGAAAAACTGTTTTTT
>TRBV7-2|NA|TRBJ1-2|few
CASRSTGGSNYGYTF
TGTGCCAGCAGAAGTACAGGAGGGTCTAACTATGGCTACACCTTC
>TRBV7-8|NA|TRBJ1-1|many
CASSWGVQGETEAFF
TGTGCCAGCAGCTGGGGGGTTCAGGGAGAGACTGAAGCTTTCTTT
>TRBV7-6|TRBD1|TRBJ1-1|NA
CASSVGTVLNTEAFF
TGTGCCAGCAGCGTCGGGACAGTACTGAACACTGAAGCTTTCTTT
>TRBV3-1|NA|TRBJ2-2|few
CASSPERSVGELFF
TGTGCCAGCAGCCCGGAGAGGTCTGTCGGGGAGCTGTTTTTT
>TRBV4-2|NA|TRBJ2-1|NA
CASSPVQQGEGEQLF
TGTGCCAGCAGCCCGGTCCAACAGGGTGAGGGTGAGCAGTTATTC
>TRBV5-1|NA|TRBJ2-1|NA
CASSLAGGLSYNEQFF
TGCGCCAGCAGCTTGGCCGGGGGTCTCTCCTACAATGAGCAGTTCTTC
>TRBV4-2|NA|TRBJ1-2|NA
CASSQPANYGYTF
TGTGCCAGCAGCCAACCGGCTAACTATGGCTACACCTTC
>TRBV5-1|TRBD1|TRBJ2-1|NA
CASSPPDRYNEQFF
TGCGCCAGCAGCCCTCCGGACAGGTACAATGAGCAGTTCTTC
>TRBV20-1|NA|TRBJ2-7|NA
CSATSDRWTYEQYF
TGCAGTGCAACCTCCGACCGGTGGACCTACGAGCAGTACTTC
>TRBV4-1|TRBD1|TRBJ1-2|few
CASSQGTGVFRQYGYTF
TGCGCCAGCAGCCAAGGGACAGGGGTTTTTCGGCAGTATGGCTACACCTTC
>TRBV29-1|NA|TRBJ2-5|many
CSAGAQYF
TGCAGCGCGGGTGCCCAGTACTTC
>TRBV6-4|NA|TRBJ1-1|few
CASSDQPNTEAFF
TGTGCCAGCAGTGACCAGCCGAACACTGAAGCTTTCTTT
>TRBV5-4|TRBD1|TRBJ1-2|NA
CASSLSPRQGASAGYTF
TGTGCCAGCAGCCTCTCTCCCCGACAGGGGGCGTCGGCTGGCTACACCTTC
>TRBV28|TRBD1|TRBJ2-5|few
CASSDRGVQETQYF
TGTGCCAGCAGCGACAGGGGGGTACAAGAGACCCAGTACTTC
>TRBV10-1|NA|TRBJ2-7|NA
CASSESNGYEQYF
TGCGCCAGCAGTGAGTCGAATGGCTACGAGCAGTACTTC
>TRBV18|NA|TRBJ1-4|NA
CASSLPSPGGEKLFF
TGTGCCAGCTCACTCCCAAGTCCAGGAGGAGAAAAACTGTTTTTT
>TRBV6-5|NA|TRBJ1-4|few
CASSYRGANEKLFF
TGTGCCAGCAGTTACAGGGGAGCTAATGAAAAACTGTTTTTT
>TRBV7-8|NA|TRBJ1-1|many
CASSLERGNTEAFF
TGTGCCAGCAGCTTAGAGAGGGGGAACACTGAAGCTTTCTTT
>TRBV12-3/TRBV12-4|NA|TRBJ1-1|once
CASSLMDAGEAFF
TGTGCCAGCAGTTTAATGGATGCGGGTGAAGCTTTCTTT
>TRBV11-1|TRBD1|TRBJ1-1|NA
CASSLGTGGMNTEAFF
TGTGCCAGCAGCTTAGGGACAGGGGGCATGAACACTGAAGCTTTCTTT
>TRBV6-5|TRBD1|TRBJ1-4|few
CASSYWTGGGANEKLFF
TGTGCCAGCAGTTACTGGACAGGCGGAGGGGCCAATGAAAAACTGTTTTTT
>TRBV5-1|NA|TRBJ1-1|many
CASSFDQDRYTEAFF
TGCGCCAGCAGCTTCGACCAGGACCGATACACTGAAGCTTTCTTT
>TRBV4-3|NA|TRBJ1-5|NA
CASSQDFWQPQHF
TGCGCCAGCAGCCAAGATTTTTGGCAGCCCCAGCATTTT
>TRBV30|NA|TRBJ1-1|NA
CAWRRTSWAFF
TGTGCCTGGAGGAGGACGTCGTGGGCTTTCTTT
>TRBV4-1|NA|TRBJ1-1|NA
CASSQEKRGMNTEAFF
TGCGCCAGCAGCCAAGAGAAACGGGGAATGAACACTGAAGCTTTCTTT
>TRBV6-1|NA|TRBJ1-5|few
CASSGRANQPQHF
TGTGCCAGCAGTGGCAGGGCAAATCAGCCCCAGCATTTT
>TRBV7-2|TRBD2|TRBJ2-5|NA
CASSYGTSRETQYF
TGTGCCAGCAGCTACGGGACTAGCCGAGAGACCCAGTACTTC
>TRBV25-1|NA|TRBJ2-5|NA
CASSDRTETQYF
TGTGCCAGCAGTGACAGGACGGAGACCCAGTACTTC
>TRBV20-1|NA|TRBJ1-4|many
CSASTTNEKLFF
TGCAGTGCTAGCACAACTAATGAAAAACTGTTTTTT
>TRBV6-2/TRBV6-3|NA|TRBJ1-2|few
CASSSWGYGYTF
TGTGCCAGCAGTTCGTGGGGCTATGGCTACACCTTC
>TRBV6-5|NA|TRBJ1-1|few
CASSEGVKGNTEAFF
TGTGCCAGCTCCGAAGGAGTTAAGGGGAACACTGAAGCTTTCTTT
>TRBV6-1|NA|TRBJ1-5|few
CASSEILAQPQHF
TGTGCCAGCAGTGAAATTTTGGCTCAGCCCCAGCATTTT
>TRBV5-5|TRBD2|TRBJ2-2|many
CASSFRGDHTGELFF
TGTGCCAGCAGCTTCCGGGGGGATCACACCGGGGAGCTGTTTTTT
>TRBV2|NA|TRBJ2-7|few
CASSGGAYEQYF
TGTGCCAGCAGCGGAGGGGCCTACGAGCAGTACTTC
>TRBV2|NA|TRBJ2-7|NA
CASSTQGRGGYEQYF
TGTGCCAGCAGCACACAGGGTCGAGGCGGCTACGAGCAGTACTTC
>TRBV20-1|NA|TRBJ1-5|few
CSASSQLGQPQHF
TGCAGTGCTAGCTCGCAGCTCGGGCAGCCCCAGCATTTT
>TRBV5-1|NA|TRBJ2-2|few
CASSRGMDTGELFF
TGCGCCAGCAGCCGCGGGATGGACACCGGGGAGCTGTTTTTT
>TRBV7-2|NA|TRBJ2-3|few
CASSQRGPLSTDTQYF
TGTGCCAGCAGCCAAAGAGGCCCCCTTAGCACAGATACGCAGTATTTT
>TRBV7-3|NA|TRBJ2-7|NA
CASRSTGDSSYEQYF
TGTGCCAGCAGGTCAACCGGCGACAGCTCCTACGAGCAGTACTTC